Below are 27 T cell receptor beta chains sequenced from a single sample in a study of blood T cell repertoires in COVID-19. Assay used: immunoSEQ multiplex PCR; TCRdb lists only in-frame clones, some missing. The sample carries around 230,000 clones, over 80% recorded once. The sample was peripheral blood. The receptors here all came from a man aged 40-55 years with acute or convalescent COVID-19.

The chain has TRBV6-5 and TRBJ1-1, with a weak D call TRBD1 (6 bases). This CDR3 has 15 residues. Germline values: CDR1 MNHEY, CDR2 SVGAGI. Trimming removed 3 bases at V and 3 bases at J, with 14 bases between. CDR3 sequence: CASSYYGNRDTEAFF. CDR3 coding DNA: TGTGCCAGCAGTTATTATGGGAACAGGGACACTGAAGCTTTCTTT.

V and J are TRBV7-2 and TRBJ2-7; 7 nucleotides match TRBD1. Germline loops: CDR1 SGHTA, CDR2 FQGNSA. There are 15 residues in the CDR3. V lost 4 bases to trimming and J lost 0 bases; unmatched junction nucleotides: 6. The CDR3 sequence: CASSSQQGSSYEQYF. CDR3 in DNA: TGTGCCAGCAGCTCACAACAGGGGAGCTCCTACGAGCAGTACTTC.

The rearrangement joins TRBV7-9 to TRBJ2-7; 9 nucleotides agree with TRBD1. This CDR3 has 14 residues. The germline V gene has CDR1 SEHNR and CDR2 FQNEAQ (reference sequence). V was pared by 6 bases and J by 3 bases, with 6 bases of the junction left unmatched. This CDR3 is CASSHRDRDYEQYF. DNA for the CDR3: TGTGCCAGCAGTCACCGGGACAGGGACTACGAGCAGTACTTC.

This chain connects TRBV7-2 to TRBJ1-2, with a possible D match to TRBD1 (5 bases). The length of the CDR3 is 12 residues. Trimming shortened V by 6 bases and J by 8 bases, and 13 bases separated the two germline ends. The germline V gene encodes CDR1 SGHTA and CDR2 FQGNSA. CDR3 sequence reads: CASRGRGDGYTF. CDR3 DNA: TGTGCCAGCAGGGGACGCGGGGACGGCTACACCTTC.

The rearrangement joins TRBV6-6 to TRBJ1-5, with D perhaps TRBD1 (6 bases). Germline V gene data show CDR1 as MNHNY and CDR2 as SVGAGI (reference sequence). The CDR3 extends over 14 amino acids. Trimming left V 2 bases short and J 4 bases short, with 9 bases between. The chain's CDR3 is CASSYGQGNQPQHF. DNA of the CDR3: TGTGCCAGCAGTTACGGTCAGGGGAATCAGCCCCAGCATTTT.

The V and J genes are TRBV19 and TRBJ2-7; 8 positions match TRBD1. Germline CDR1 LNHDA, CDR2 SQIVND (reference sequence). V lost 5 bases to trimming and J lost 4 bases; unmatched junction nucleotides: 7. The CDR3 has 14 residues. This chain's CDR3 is CASSDGQGLYEQYF. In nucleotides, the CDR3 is TGTGCCAGTAGTGATGGACAGGGTCTATACGAGCAGTACTTC.

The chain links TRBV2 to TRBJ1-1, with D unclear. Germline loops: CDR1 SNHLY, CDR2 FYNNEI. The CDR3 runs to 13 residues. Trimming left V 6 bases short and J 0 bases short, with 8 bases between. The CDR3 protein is CASRSVVNTEAFF. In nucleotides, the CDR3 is TGTGCCAGCAGGAGTGTGGTGAACACTGAAGCTTTCTTT. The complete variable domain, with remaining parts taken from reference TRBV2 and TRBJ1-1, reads EPEVTQTPSHQVTQMGQEVILRCVPISNHLYFYWYRQILGQKVEFLVSFYNNEISEKSEIFDDQFSVERPDGSNFTLKIRSTKLEDSAMYFCASRSVVNTEAFFGQGTRLTVV.

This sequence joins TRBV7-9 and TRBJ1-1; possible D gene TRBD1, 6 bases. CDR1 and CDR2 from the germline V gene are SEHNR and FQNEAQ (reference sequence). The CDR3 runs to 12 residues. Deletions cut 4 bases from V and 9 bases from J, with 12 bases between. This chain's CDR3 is CASSSEQGKAFF. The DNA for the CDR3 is TGTGCCAGCAGCTCCGAACAGGGCAAAGCTTTCTTT.

The CDR3 DNA reads as TGTGCCAGCAGCTTAGGGCCAGGGACAGATACGCAGTATTTT. It is translated as CASSLGPGTDTQYF. V usage is TRBV7-2 and J usage is TRBJ2-3, with D possibly TRBD1 on 5 matching bases. Germline V CDR1 and CDR2: SGHTA, FQGNSA. CDR3 size: 14 residues. Trimming shortened V by 1 base and J by 3 bases, and 8 bases separated the two germline ends.

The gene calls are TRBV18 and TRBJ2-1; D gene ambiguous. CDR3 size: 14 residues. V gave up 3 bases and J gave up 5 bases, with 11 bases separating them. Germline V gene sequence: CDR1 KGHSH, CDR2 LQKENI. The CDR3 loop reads CASSPTAANNEQFF. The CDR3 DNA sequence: TGTGCCAGCTCACCTACAGCAGCTAACAATGAGCAGTTCTTC.

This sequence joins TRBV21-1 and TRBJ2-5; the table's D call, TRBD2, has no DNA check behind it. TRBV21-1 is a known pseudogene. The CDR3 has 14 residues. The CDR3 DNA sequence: TGTGCCAGCAGCATCCCGGGCGCGGGAGAGACCCAGTACTTC. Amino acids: CASSIPGAGETQYF.

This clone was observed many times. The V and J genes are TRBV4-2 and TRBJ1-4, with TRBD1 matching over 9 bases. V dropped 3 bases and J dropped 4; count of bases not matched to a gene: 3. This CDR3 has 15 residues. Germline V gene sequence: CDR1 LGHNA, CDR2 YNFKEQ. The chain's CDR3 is CASSQRTGDNEKLFF. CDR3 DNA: TGTGCCAGCAGCCAGCGGACAGGGGATAATGAAAAACTGTTTTTT.

CDR3 region: CASSPGTRNEKLFF. CDR3 nucleotide sequence: TGCGCCAGCAGCCCCGGGACACGGAATGAAAAACTGTTTTTT. The chain couples TRBV5-1 to TRBJ1-4, with D possibly being TRBD1 (6 bases). V was shortened by 4 bases and J by 5 bases, with 12 bases between the two germline ends. The CDR3 contains 14 residues. The germline V gene has CDR1 SGHRS and CDR2 YFSETQ.

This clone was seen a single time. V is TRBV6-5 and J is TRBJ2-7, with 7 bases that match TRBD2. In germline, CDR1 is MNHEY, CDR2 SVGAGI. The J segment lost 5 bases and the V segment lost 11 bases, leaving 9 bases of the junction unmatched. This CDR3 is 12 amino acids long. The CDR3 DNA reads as TGTGCCGGGAGGGTCGGTGCGGACGAGCAGTACTTC. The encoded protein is CAGRVGADEQYF.

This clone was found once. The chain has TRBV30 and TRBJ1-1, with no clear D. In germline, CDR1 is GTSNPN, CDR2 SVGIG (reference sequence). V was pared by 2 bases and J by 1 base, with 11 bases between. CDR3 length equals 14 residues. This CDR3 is CAWSNRQPNTEAFF. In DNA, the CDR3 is TGTGCCTGGAGTAATAGACAACCGAACACTGAAGCTTTCTTT. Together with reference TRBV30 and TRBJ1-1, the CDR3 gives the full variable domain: SQTIHQWPATLVQPVGSPLSLECTVEGTSNPNLYWYRQAAGRGLQLLFYSVGIGQISSEVPQNLSASRPQDRQFILSSKKLLLSDSGFYLCAWSNRQPNTEAFFGQGTRLTVV.

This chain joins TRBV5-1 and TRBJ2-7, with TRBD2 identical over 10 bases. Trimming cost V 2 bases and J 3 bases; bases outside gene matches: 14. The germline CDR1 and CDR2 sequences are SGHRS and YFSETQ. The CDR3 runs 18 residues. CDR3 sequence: CASSLGTSVPPRSYEQYF. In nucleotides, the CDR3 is TGCGCCAGCAGCTTAGGGACTAGCGTCCCCCCAAGGAGCTACGAGCAGTACTTC.

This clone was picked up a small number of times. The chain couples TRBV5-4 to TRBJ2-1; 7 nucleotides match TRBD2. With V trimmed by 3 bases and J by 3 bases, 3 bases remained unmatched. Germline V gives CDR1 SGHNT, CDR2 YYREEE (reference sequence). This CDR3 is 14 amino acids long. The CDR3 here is CASSSGTIYNEQFF. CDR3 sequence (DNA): TGTGCCAGCAGCTCGGGGACTATCTACAATGAGCAGTTCTTC.

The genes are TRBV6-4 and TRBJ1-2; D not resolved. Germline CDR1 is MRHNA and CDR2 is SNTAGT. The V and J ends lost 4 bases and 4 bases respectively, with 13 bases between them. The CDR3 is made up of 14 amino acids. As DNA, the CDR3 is TGTGCCAGCAGTGTGGACTTTTCTTCCTATGGCTACACCTTC. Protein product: CASSVDFSSYGYTF.

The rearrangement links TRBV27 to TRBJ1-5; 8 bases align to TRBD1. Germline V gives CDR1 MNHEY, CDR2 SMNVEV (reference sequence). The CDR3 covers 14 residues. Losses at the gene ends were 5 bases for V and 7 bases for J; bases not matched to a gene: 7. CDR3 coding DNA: TGTGCCAGCAGTCACGACAGGGGAGAACAGCCCCAGCATTTT. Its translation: CASSHDRGEQPQHF.

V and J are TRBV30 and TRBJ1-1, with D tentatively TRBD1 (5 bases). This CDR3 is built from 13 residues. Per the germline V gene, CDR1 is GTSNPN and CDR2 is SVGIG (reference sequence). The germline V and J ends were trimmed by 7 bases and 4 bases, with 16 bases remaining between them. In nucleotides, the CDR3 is TGTGCCTTCATATCAGGGTATGGCACTGAAGCTTTCTTT. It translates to CAFISGYGTEAFF.

The CDR3 loop reads CASSLLATNEQFF. CDR3 DNA sequence: TGTGCCAGCAGTCTTTTAGCGACCAATGAGCAGTTCTTC. V and J are TRBV12-3 or TRBV12-4 and TRBJ2-1; a possible D gene is TRBD2 (5 bases). The CDR3 length is 13 residues. Trimming took off 5 bases at V and 6 bases at J, with 11 bases between the two ends.

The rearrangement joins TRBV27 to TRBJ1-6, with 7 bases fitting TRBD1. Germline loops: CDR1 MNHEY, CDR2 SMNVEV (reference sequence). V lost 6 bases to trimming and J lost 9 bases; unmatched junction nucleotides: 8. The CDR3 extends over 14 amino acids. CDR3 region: CASRRDSLGSPLHF. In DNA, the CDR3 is TGTGCCAGCAGGAGGGACAGCTTGGGTTCACCCCTCCACTTT.

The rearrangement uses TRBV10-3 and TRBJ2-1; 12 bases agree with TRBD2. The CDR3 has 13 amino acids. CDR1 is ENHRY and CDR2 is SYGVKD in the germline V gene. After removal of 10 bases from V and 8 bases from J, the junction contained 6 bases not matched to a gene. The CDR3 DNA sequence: TGTGCCACTACGACTAGCGGGAGCTATGAGCAGTTCTTC. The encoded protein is CATTTSGSYEQFF.

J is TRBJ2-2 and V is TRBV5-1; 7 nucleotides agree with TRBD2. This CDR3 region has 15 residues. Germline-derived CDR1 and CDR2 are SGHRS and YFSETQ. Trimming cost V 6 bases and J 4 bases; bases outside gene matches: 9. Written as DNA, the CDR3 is TGCGCCAGCACCGATGTGGCGGGAGTCACCGGGGAGCTGTTTTTT. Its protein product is CASTDVAGVTGELFF. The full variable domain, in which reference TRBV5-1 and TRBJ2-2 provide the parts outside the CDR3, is KAGVTQTPRYLIKTRGQQVTLSCSPISGHRSVSWYQQTPGQGLQFLFEYFSETQRNKGNFPGRFSGRQFSNSRSEMNVSTLELGDSALYLCASTDVAGVTGELFFGEGSRLTVL.

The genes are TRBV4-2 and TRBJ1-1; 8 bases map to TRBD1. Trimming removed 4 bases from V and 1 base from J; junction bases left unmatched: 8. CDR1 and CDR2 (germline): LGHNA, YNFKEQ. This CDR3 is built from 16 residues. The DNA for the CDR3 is TGTGCCAGCAGCCTTGACAGGGGAGGCGGGAACACTGAAGCTTTCTTT. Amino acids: CASSLDRGGGNTEAFF.

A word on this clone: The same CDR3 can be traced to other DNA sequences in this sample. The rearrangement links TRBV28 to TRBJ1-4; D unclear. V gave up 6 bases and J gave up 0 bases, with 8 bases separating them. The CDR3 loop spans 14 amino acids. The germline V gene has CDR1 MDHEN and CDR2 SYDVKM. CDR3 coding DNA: TGTGCCAGCAGCTCCGGGACAACTAATGAAAAACTGTTTTTT. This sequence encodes CASSSGTTNEKLFF.

CDR3 loop: CASSGVLAYGYTF. Here the CDR3 DNA reads TGTGCCAGCAGTGGAGTATTGGCGTATGGCTACACCTTC. The chain joins TRBV28 to TRBJ1-2; no clear D gene. Germline V gives CDR1 MDHEN, CDR2 SYDVKM. Trimming took off 5 bases at V and 5 bases at J, with 12 bases between the two ends. This CDR3 comprises 13 residues.